One and the same sample provided the 18 T cell receptor beta chains below, sequenced in a study of CD8 T cells in Susac syndrome. The RNA input was roughly 0.45 to 1 ug, and it was reverse transcribed with random hexamers. Using its own MiXCR run on the immunoSEQ multiplex PCR reads, TCRdb lists one record per CDR3 protein. Altogether about 150,000 distinct CDR3 sequences are present, approximately 90% being singletons, with the ten largest covering around 0.08%. What was sequenced was CD4+ T cells from PBMCs. These receptors came from a human donor in good health.

A single count supports this clonotype. This chain connects TRBV30 to TRBJ2-5, with D possibly matching TRBD1 (5 bases). CDR1 and CDR2 (germline): GTSNPN, SVGIG (reference sequence). Trimming pared 4 bases from V and 5 bases from J, leaving 14 bases between. The CDR3 has 13 residues. In nucleotides, the CDR3 is TGTGCCTGGAACCCCGGGCAGGGTGAGACCCAGTACTTC. Amino acids: CAWNPGQGETQYF.

V gene TRBV10-3 combines with J gene TRBJ1-1; no clear D gene. CDR1 and CDR2 (germline): ENHRY, SYGVKD. This CDR3 region has 11 residues. The V gene lost 7 bases and the J gene lost 3 bases, with 6 bases spanning the gap. The CDR3 DNA follows: TGTGCCATCAACTCGGACACTGAAGCTTTCTTT. Its translation is CAINSDTEAFF.

This chain joins TRBV5-1 and TRBJ1-1, with D possibly TRBD1 on 5 matching bases. The ends were cut back, 0 bases at V and 4 bases at J, with 13 bases in the middle. CDR3 length: 15 amino acids. CDR1 and CDR2 from the germline V gene are SGHRS and YFSETQ. CDR3 sequence (DNA): TGCGCCAGCAGCTTGGGTCCGGGGCTGAGCACTGAAGCTTTCTTT. It codes for CASSLGPGLSTEAFF.

In nucleotides, the CDR3 is TGTGCCAGCAGTTACTCAGCCGTTGGACGTCAGCCCCAGCATTTT. Protein product: CASSYSAVGRQPQHF. The chain combines TRBV6-5 with TRBJ1-5, with D unresolved. This CDR3 is 15 amino acids long. V was cut by 0 bases and J by 6 bases, with 12 bases left in between. CDR1 is MNHEY, CDR2 SVGAGI, per germline.

The chain employs TRBV2 and TRBJ2-4, with D hard to call. This CDR3 spans 11 amino acids. The germline V and J ends were trimmed by 1 base and 5 bases, with 0 bases remaining between them. Germline lookup yields CDR1 SNHLY and CDR2 FYNNEI. The CDR3 DNA is TGTGCCAGCAGTGAAGAAAACATTCAGTACTTC. Translated, it gives CASSEENIQYF.

The rearrangement uses TRBV7-9 and TRBJ1-3; no clear D gene. This CDR3 comprises 12 residues. Germline CDR1 reads SEHNR; CDR2 reads FQNEAQ (reference sequence). V dropped 5 bases and J dropped 2 bases, with 4 bases sitting between them. This chain's CDR3 is CASSPAGNTIYF. The CDR3 nucleotides are TGTGCCAGCAGCCCAGCTGGAAACACCATATATTTT.

The genes are TRBV2 and TRBJ2-1; a weak D match, TRBD2 (6 bases). The CDR3 runs 13 residues. From germline, CDR1 is SNHLY and CDR2 FYNNEI. V shed 7 bases and J shed 7 bases, with 14 bases lying between them. The CDR3 is CASKWRGVNEQFF. In DNA, the CDR3 is TGTGCCAGCAAGTGGAGGGGTGTGAATGAGCAGTTCTTC.

The chain has TRBV28 and TRBJ1-2; no clear D. The CDR3 spans 13 residues. Germline CDR1 and CDR2: MDHEN and SYDVKM. The germline V and J ends were trimmed by 4 bases and 8 bases, with 14 bases remaining between them. The DNA of the CDR3 is TGTGCCAGCAGTTCAACGGATCGTGGGGGCTACACCTTC. This gives the protein CASSSTDRGGYTF.

Only one count was recorded for this clonotype. The chain employs TRBV29-1 and TRBJ2-3; D is possibly TRBD1 (6 bases). Germline assignment: CDR1 SQVTM and CDR2 ANQGSEA. Trimming took 0 bases from V and 4 from J, leaving 11 bases between them. The length of the CDR3 is 14 residues. In nucleotides, the CDR3 is TGCAGCGTTGAAGATTACAGGGCGCCAGATACGCAGTATTTT. It encodes CSVEDYRAPDTQYF.

The rearrangement links TRBV20-1 to TRBJ2-1; 9 positions match TRBD2. The CDR3 extends over 15 amino acids. Trimming took 6 bases from V and 2 from J; bases not matched to a gene: 8. Per the germline V gene, CDR1 is DFQATT and CDR2 is SNEGSKA (reference sequence). The chain's CDR3 is CSATGGGGAYNEQFF. The CDR3 DNA sequence: TGCAGTGCCACTGGCGGCGGGGGGGCCTACAATGAGCAGTTCTTC.

This chain joins TRBV6-2 or TRBV6-3 and TRBJ2-7; D may correspond to TRBD1 or TRBD2 (5 bases each). With 6 bases removed from V and 6 bases from J, the gap between germline ends came to 18 bases. The germline V gene has CDR1 MNHEY and CDR2 SVGEGT. CDR3 size: 14 residues. CDR3 protein: CASSPYRTGSEQYF. In nucleotides, the CDR3 is TGTGCCAGCAGCCCATACAGGACTGGGAGCGAGCAGTACTTC.

The chain recombines TRBV3-1 with TRBJ2-3; D may be TRBD1 or TRBD2 (5 bases each). CDR1 and CDR2 (germline): LGHDT, YNNKEL (reference sequence). V was pared by 7 bases and J by 2 bases, with 10 bases between. The length of the CDR3 is 13 residues. CDR3 DNA: TGTGCCAGCACCCCTGGGACCACAGATACGCAGTATTTT. Translating it yields CASTPGTTDTQYF.

The rearrangement links TRBV24-1 to TRBJ2-2; tentatively, D is TRBD1 or TRBD2 (5 bases each). V was clipped by 12 bases and J by 0 bases, with 13 bases between them. Germline loops: CDR1 KGHDR, CDR2 SFDVKD. CDR3 length: 14 amino acids. Written as DNA, the CDR3 is TGTGCCTTAGGGACGGTCGCGAACACCGGGGAGCTGTTTTTT. Amino acids: CALGTVANTGELFF.

This clonotype appeared once. The chain employs TRBV3-1 and TRBJ1-1; perhaps TRBD1 as D (6 bases). Germline loops: CDR1 LGHDT, CDR2 YNNKEL (reference sequence). The germline V and J ends were trimmed by 1 base and 0 bases, with 6 bases remaining between them. The CDR3 loop spans 14 amino acids. The DNA for the CDR3 is TGTGCCAGCAGCCAAGCAGGGGTGAACACTGAAGCTTTCTTT. Its protein product is CASSQAGVNTEAFF.

The V and J genes are TRBV24-1 and TRBJ1-5, with TRBD1 identical over 10 bases. The germline gives CDR1 KGHDR, CDR2 SFDVKD. This CDR3 contains 15 residues. With V trimmed by 4 bases and J by 6 bases, 5 bases remained unmatched. CDR3 amino acids: CATSESGTGAQPQHF. The CDR3, as DNA: TGTGCCACCAGTGAATCCGGGACAGGGGCTCAGCCCCAGCATTTT.

This clonotype was detected once. V usage is TRBV7-9 and J usage is TRBJ1-1, with D unclear. CDR1 is SEHNR, CDR2 FQNEAQ, per germline (reference sequence). The CDR3 length is 13 residues. Trimming shortened V by 1 base and J by 5 bases, and 8 bases separated the two germline ends. The CDR3 DNA reads as TGTGCCAGCAGCTTAGTAGTAAGTACTGAAGCTTTCTTT. The encoded protein is CASSLVVSTEAFF.

This chain uses TRBV5-4 with TRBJ2-6; no clear D. The germline V gene has CDR1 SGHNT and CDR2 YYREEE (reference sequence). The CDR3 loop spans 16 amino acids. Trimming cost V 7 bases and J 0 bases, with 14 bases left between them. The CDR3 region is CASLRKARSGANVLTF. CDR3 nucleotides: TGTGCCAGCCTTCGCAAGGCGCGCTCTGGGGCCAACGTCCTGACTTTC.

CDR3 nucleotides: TGTGCCAGCAGCCAAGGACAGGGCAATCAGCCCCAGCATTTT. Translated, it gives CASSQGQGNQPQHF. The gene calls are TRBV3-1 and TRBJ1-5; weak D call: TRBD1 (6 bases). The CDR3 runs to 14 residues. Looked up from germline, CDR1 is LGHDT and CDR2 is YNNKEL (reference sequence). With 1 base removed from V and 2 bases from J, the gap between germline ends came to 6 bases.